This is a list of T cell receptor beta chains from one sample in a study of blood T cell repertoires in COVID-19. TCRdb's copy holds only in-frame clones and misses some; the assay was immunoSEQ multiplex PCR. The table includes under 300,000 clones, roughly 88% detected once. The sequencing input was peripheral blood. The receptor set was obtained from a woman under 40 with acute or convalescent COVID-19. Both conserved end residues are part of each CDR3. Each record gives: CDR3 protein, CDR3 DNA, V gene, clone size, D gene, CDR3 length, J gene. A D gene is named only where the DNA matches it firmly. Rows may omit the clone size; those that give it use once, few, many or a size class.

cdr3_aa: CASSYMRAMTRALFF
cdr3_nt: TGTGCCAGCAGTTACATGAGGGCCATGACTAGAGCACTGTTCTTC
v_call: TRBV6-2/TRBV6-3
clone_size: few
d_call: NA
cdr3_length: 15
j_call: TRBJ2-1

cdr3_aa: CASSQRDSYEQYF
cdr3_nt: TGCGCCAGCAGCCAACGAGACAGCTACGAGCAGTACTTC
v_call: TRBV4-3
clone_size: NA
d_call: NA
cdr3_length: 13
j_call: TRBJ2-7

cdr3_aa: CASSYGTSGGEQFF
cdr3_nt: TGTGCCAGCAGTTACGGGACTAGCGGAGGCGAGCAGTTCTTC
v_call: TRBV6-6
clone_size: NA
d_call: TRBD2
cdr3_length: 14
j_call: TRBJ2-1

cdr3_aa: CASSSAPSGETQYF
cdr3_nt: TGTGCCAGCAGCTCGGCCCCGAGCGGGGAGACCCAGTACTTC
v_call: TRBV11-3
clone_size: NA
d_call: NA
cdr3_length: 14
j_call: TRBJ2-5

cdr3_aa: CASGLVLRTGTTGELFF
cdr3_nt: TGTGCTAGTGGTTTGGTACTTAGGACAGGGACCACCGGGGAGCTGTTTTTT
v_call: TRBV12-5
clone_size: NA
d_call: TRBD1
cdr3_length: 17
j_call: TRBJ2-2

cdr3_aa: CASSIRMLRRKQHHNEQFF
cdr3_nt: TGTGCCAGTAGTATTAGGATGCTTCGGCGGAAACAACACCACAATGAGCAGTTCTTC
v_call: TRBV19
clone_size: once
d_call: NA
cdr3_length: 19
j_call: TRBJ2-1

cdr3_aa: CSATRTKSEAFF
cdr3_nt: TGCAGCGCTACCCGGACAAAGAGTGAAGCTTTCTTT
v_call: TRBV29-1
clone_size: NA
d_call: NA
cdr3_length: 12
j_call: TRBJ1-1

cdr3_aa: CAISELGTSGIYEQYF
cdr3_nt: TGTGCCATCAGTGAACTGGGGACTAGCGGGATATACGAGCAGTACTTC
v_call: TRBV10-3
clone_size: NA
d_call: TRBD2
cdr3_length: 16
j_call: TRBJ2-7

cdr3_aa: CASGYPPGVDTGELFF
cdr3_nt: TGTGCTAGTGGTTACCCACCCGGGGTAGACACCGGGGAGCTGTTTTTT
v_call: TRBV12-5
clone_size: NA
d_call: NA
cdr3_length: 16
j_call: TRBJ2-2

cdr3_aa: CASSLVAREQFF
cdr3_nt: TGTGCCAGCAGCTTAGTGGCTCGAGAGCAGTTCTTC
v_call: TRBV7-9
clone_size: NA
d_call: NA
cdr3_length: 12
j_call: TRBJ2-1

cdr3_aa: CATSSGGGGQHF
cdr3_nt: TGTGCCACCAGTTCGGGGGGCGGAGGTCAGCATTTT
v_call: TRBV15
clone_size: NA
d_call: NA
cdr3_length: 12
j_call: TRBJ1-5

cdr3_aa: CASSQQYGTTFF
cdr3_nt: TGTGCCAGCAGCCAACAGTATGGGACTACCTTCTTC
v_call: TRBV3-1/TRBV3-2
clone_size: NA
d_call: TRBD2
cdr3_length: 12
j_call: TRBJ2-4

cdr3_aa: CASSEGGGAWNSPLHF
cdr3_nt: TGTGCCAGCAGTGAAGGAGGGGGGGCTTGGAATTCACCCCTCCACTTT
v_call: TRBV2
clone_size: NA
d_call: NA
cdr3_length: 16
j_call: TRBJ1-6

cdr3_aa: CASSLDGQSNTEAFF
cdr3_nt: TGCGCCAGCAGCTTGGACGGACAGTCGAACACTGAAGCTTTCTTT
v_call: TRBV5-1
clone_size: NA
d_call: NA
cdr3_length: 15
j_call: TRBJ1-1

cdr3_aa: CASSVAPDRGEAFF
cdr3_nt: TGTGCCAGCAGCGTAGCCCCGGACAGGGGAGAAGCTTTCTTT
v_call: TRBV9
clone_size: NA
d_call: TRBD1
cdr3_length: 14
j_call: TRBJ1-1

cdr3_aa: CASSPLAGGAPYEQYF
cdr3_nt: TGTGCCAGCAGCCCTCTAGCGGGAGGCGCTCCCTACGAGCAGTACTTC
v_call: TRBV3-1/TRBV3-2
clone_size: once
d_call: TRBD2
cdr3_length: 16
j_call: TRBJ2-7

cdr3_aa: CASRFSGASSYEQYF
cdr3_nt: TGTGCCAGCCGTTTCAGCGGGGCTAGCTCCTACGAGCAGTACTTC
v_call: TRBV11-2
clone_size: NA
d_call: TRBD2
cdr3_length: 15
j_call: TRBJ2-7

cdr3_aa: CASSPFYGRGVNEQFF
cdr3_nt: TGTGCCAGCAGCCCCTTCTACGGGAGGGGGGTCAATGAGCAGTTCTTC
v_call: TRBV14
clone_size: once
d_call: TRBD2
cdr3_length: 16
j_call: TRBJ2-1

cdr3_aa: CASSYAGTGAYGYTF
cdr3_nt: TGTGCCAGCAGCTACGCCGGGACAGGGGCCTATGGCTACACCTTC
v_call: TRBV11-3
clone_size: NA
d_call: TRBD1
cdr3_length: 15
j_call: TRBJ1-2

cdr3_aa: CASSFHYEQYF
cdr3_nt: TGTGCCAGCAGTTTCCACTACGAGCAGTACTTC
v_call: TRBV6-2/TRBV6-3
clone_size: NA
d_call: NA
cdr3_length: 11
j_call: TRBJ2-7

cdr3_aa: CSVDSTRTEQYTEAFF
cdr3_nt: TGCAGCGTTGATTCCACCCGGACAGAACAGTACACTGAAGCTTTCTTT
v_call: TRBV29-1
clone_size: NA
d_call: NA
cdr3_length: 16
j_call: TRBJ1-1

cdr3_aa: CASSLVGTKNTEAFF
cdr3_nt: TGTGCCAGCAGCTTAGTTGGGACAAAGAACACTGAAGCTTTCTTT
v_call: TRBV7-2
clone_size: NA
d_call: NA
cdr3_length: 15
j_call: TRBJ1-1

cdr3_aa: CASTYPLRGGTGELFF
cdr3_nt: TGTGCCAGTACCTACCCCCTCAGGGGTGGTACCGGGGAGCTGTTTTTT
v_call: TRBV19
clone_size: NA
d_call: NA
cdr3_length: 16
j_call: TRBJ2-2

cdr3_aa: CASSDSQGSTDTQYF
cdr3_nt: TGTGCCAGCAGTGACTCCCAGGGAAGCACAGATACGCAGTATTTT
v_call: TRBV6-4
clone_size: NA
d_call: NA
cdr3_length: 15
j_call: TRBJ2-3

cdr3_aa: CAITPSGSNTGELFF
cdr3_nt: TGTGCCATCACTCCTAGCGGGAGTAACACCGGGGAGCTGTTTTTT
v_call: TRBV10-3
clone_size: NA
d_call: TRBD2
cdr3_length: 15
j_call: TRBJ2-2

cdr3_aa: CASSLTGTPEAFF
cdr3_nt: TGTGCCAGCAGTTTGACAGGGACGCCTGAAGCTTTCTTT
v_call: TRBV6-5
clone_size: few
d_call: TRBD1
cdr3_length: 13
j_call: TRBJ1-1

cdr3_aa: CASSKGTGTEQYF
cdr3_nt: TGTGCCAGTAGTAAGGGAACAGGGACCGAGCAGTACTTC
v_call: TRBV19
clone_size: NA
d_call: NA
cdr3_length: 13
j_call: TRBJ2-7

cdr3_aa: CASSEWEGQLFF
cdr3_nt: TGTGCCAGCAGTGAATGGGAGGGGCAGCTGTTTTTT
v_call: TRBV2
clone_size: NA
d_call: TRBD2
cdr3_length: 12
j_call: TRBJ2-2

cdr3_aa: CASSEVQGRNTIYF
cdr3_nt: TGTGCCAGCAGTGAAGTACAGGGAAGAAACACCATATATTTT
v_call: TRBV2
clone_size: NA
d_call: NA
cdr3_length: 14
j_call: TRBJ1-3

cdr3_aa: CASSESGALSSGNTIYF
cdr3_nt: TGTGCCAGCAGTGAATCCGGAGCCCTCTCCTCTGGAAACACCATATATTTT
v_call: TRBV25-1
clone_size: NA
d_call: NA
cdr3_length: 17
j_call: TRBJ1-3

cdr3_aa: CASSIDLFQRDYNEQFF
cdr3_nt: TGTGCCAGTAGTATAGATCTATTCCAGCGGGACTACAATGAGCAGTTCTTC
v_call: TRBV19
clone_size: NA
d_call: TRBD2
cdr3_length: 17
j_call: TRBJ2-1

cdr3_aa: CSAIEANTEAFF
cdr3_nt: TGCAGTGCTATTGAGGCGAACACTGAAGCTTTCTTT
v_call: TRBV20-1
clone_size: NA
d_call: NA
cdr3_length: 12
j_call: TRBJ1-1

cdr3_aa: CASKRTGGGQETQYF
cdr3_nt: TGTGCCAGTAAACGGACAGGGGGCGGCCAAGAGACCCAGTACTTC
v_call: TRBV19
clone_size: NA
d_call: TRBD1
cdr3_length: 15
j_call: TRBJ2-5

cdr3_aa: CATKGATGELFF
cdr3_nt: TGTGCCACGAAGGGGGCTACCGGGGAGCTGTTTTTT
v_call: TRBV19
clone_size: NA
d_call: TRBD1
cdr3_length: 12
j_call: TRBJ2-2

cdr3_aa: CAISGQKISNQPQHF
cdr3_nt: TGTGCCATCAGTGGACAGAAAATTAGCAATCAGCCCCAGCATTTT
v_call: TRBV10-3
clone_size: NA
d_call: NA
cdr3_length: 15
j_call: TRBJ1-5

cdr3_aa: CASSKRGGGYTF
cdr3_nt: TGTGCCAGCAGTAAAAGAGGTGGCGGCTACACCTTC
v_call: TRBV6-5
clone_size: once
d_call: NA
cdr3_length: 12
j_call: TRBJ1-2

cdr3_aa: CASRYGDQPQHF
cdr3_nt: TGTGCCAGCAGATACGGAGATCAGCCCCAGCATTTT
v_call: TRBV6-2/TRBV6-3
clone_size: many
d_call: NA
cdr3_length: 12
j_call: TRBJ1-5

cdr3_aa: CASSLDRVNGYTF
cdr3_nt: TGTGCCAGCAGCCTGGACAGGGTTAATGGCTACACCTTC
v_call: TRBV28
clone_size: NA
d_call: TRBD1
cdr3_length: 13
j_call: TRBJ1-2

cdr3_aa: CASSGDRTRHREQFF
cdr3_nt: TGTGCCAGCAGCGGGGACAGAACCCGCCATCGGGAGCAGTTCTTC
v_call: TRBV7-9
clone_size: few
d_call: TRBD1
cdr3_length: 15
j_call: TRBJ2-1

cdr3_aa: CASSLENRDIASEQYF
cdr3_nt: TGCGCCAGCAGCTTGGAAAACCGGGACATCGCGAGCGAGCAGTACTTC
v_call: TRBV5-1
clone_size: NA
d_call: NA
cdr3_length: 16
j_call: TRBJ2-7

cdr3_aa: CASSEARNSPLHF
cdr3_nt: TGTGCCAGCAGTGAAGCTCGCAATTCACCCCTCCACTTT
v_call: TRBV6-4
clone_size: NA
d_call: NA
cdr3_length: 13
j_call: TRBJ1-6